Presented here are 26 T cell receptor beta chains from one specimen sequenced in a study of shared clonotypes between healthy human individuals. Clones were sequenced by immunoSEQ multiplex PCR, and TCRdb holds only the in-frame ones, with some missing. The top ten hold 11% of the sample, which has about 230,000 clones, approximately 70% seen once. Sequenced material: memory CD4+ T cells sorted from blood. The sample's subset: CD45RA-negative fraction. These receptors all stem from a young man in good health.

This clone was seen ten or more times. The gene calls are TRBV7-8 and TRBJ2-7; 8 bases match TRBD1. V lost 2 bases, J lost 2 bases, and 17 bases stayed unmatched. The CDR3 is 19 amino acids. CDR1 SGHVS and CDR2 FQNEAQ come from the germline V gene. In DNA, the CDR3 is TGTGCCAGCAGCTTAACGGCCTTAGGGTTCGACAGGGGTGCCTACGAGCAGTACTTC. Translation gives CASSLTALGFDRGAYEQYF.

This chain joins TRBV10-3 and TRBJ2-5, with D tentatively TRBD2 (6 bases). This CDR3 is 12 amino acids long. The V end lost 2 bases, the J end lost 7 bases, and 8 bases lay between the germline ends. Germline V gene lookup returns CDR1 ENHRY and CDR2 SYGVKD. The CDR3 reads CAISEPEGTQYF. CDR3 sequence (DNA): TGTGCCATCAGTGAGCCGGAGGGGACCCAGTACTTC.

The chain links TRBV11-3 to TRBJ1-2; D not resolved. CDR3 length: 13 residues. CDR1 SGHNT and CDR2 YENEEA come from the germline V gene. Deletions cut 5 bases from V and 4 bases from J, with 11 bases between. DNA for the CDR3: TGTGCCAGCAGCCCAGAGGCGGTCTATGGCTACACCTTC. It yields the protein CASSPEAVYGYTF.

V gene TRBV6-6 combines with J gene TRBJ2-4, with D maybe TRBD2 (6 bases). Germline V lookup: CDR1 MNHNY, CDR2 SVGAGI (reference sequence). Trimming took off 2 bases at V and 11 bases at J, with 16 bases between the two ends. The CDR3 runs 14 residues. CDR3 region: CASSYPTKAGLQYF. DNA of the CDR3: TGTGCCAGCAGTTACCCGACAAAGGCGGGGCTTCAGTACTTC.

The chain is built from TRBV7-2 and TRBJ2-1; possibly TRBD2 for D (5 bases). Trimming stripped 5 bases from V and 9 bases from J, with 17 bases between. The CDR3 consists of 14 residues. The germline CDR1 and CDR2 sequences are SGHTA and FQGNSA. The CDR3 DNA is TGTGCCAGCAGCCTACAACTAGATCTGGGTGAGCAGTTCTTC. Translation gives CASSLQLDLGEQFF.

The chain uses TRBV28 and TRBJ2-7; 12 bases are a match to TRBD2. This CDR3 has 15 residues. Germline trimming cut 6 bases from V and 7 bases from J; bases unmatched to any gene: 10. Germline values: CDR1 MDHEN, CDR2 SYDVKM. The chain's CDR3 is CASSQLAGGTGEQYF. Here the CDR3 DNA reads TGTGCCAGCAGCCAACTAGCGGGAGGCACTGGGGAGCAGTACTTC. Filled out from reference TRBV28 and TRBJ2-7, the complete variable domain reads DVKVTQSSRYLVKRTGEKVFLECVQDMDHENMFWYRQDPGLGLRLIYFSYDVKMKEKGDIPEGYSVSREKKERFSLILESASTNQTSMYLCASSQLAGGTGEQYFGPGTRLTVT.

V usage is TRBV9 and J usage is TRBJ2-7; 7 bases are shared with TRBD2. The CDR3 has 15 residues. Losses at the gene ends were 4 bases for V and 6 bases for J; bases not matched to a gene: 13. Looked up from germline, CDR1 is SGDLS and CDR2 is YYNGEE. The CDR3: CASSLLGGGPSEQYF. CDR3 coding DNA: TGTGCCAGCAGCCTACTGGGGGGAGGGCCTTCCGAGCAGTACTTC.

There are a few counts of this clone. This sequence joins TRBV5-4 and TRBJ2-1; unclear D gene. CDR3 length equals 11 residues. Germline CDR1 and CDR2: SGHNT and YYREEE (reference sequence). The V end lost 0 bases, the J end lost 10 bases, and 5 bases lay between the germline ends. The CDR3 DNA reads as TGTGCCAGCAGCTTGGAACGGGAGCAGTTCTTC. This gives the protein CASSLEREQFF.

This clone was seen more than once but under ten times. The V call is TRBV11-2, the J call TRBJ2-2; 8 bases are shared with TRBD2. Germline V gene lookup returns CDR1 SGHAT and CDR2 FQNNGV. Unmatched junction bases numbered 12, after V lost 8 bases and J lost 7 bases. The length of the CDR3 is 15 residues. The CDR3 spells CASGARSGEGGELFF. The CDR3 nucleotides are TGTGCCAGCGGGGCACGTAGCGGGGAGGGCGGGGAGCTGTTTTTT.

This chain uses TRBV2 with TRBJ2-3; unclear D gene. V was shortened by 8 bases and J by 0 bases, with 12 bases between the two germline ends. The germline V gene has CDR1 SNHLY and CDR2 FYNNEI. This CDR3 has 14 amino acids. CDR3 region: CASLARPSTDTQYF. Here the CDR3 DNA reads TGTGCCAGCCTTGCGAGACCGAGCACAGATACGCAGTATTTT.

This chain links TRBV5-4 with TRBJ2-3; no clear D. Trimming pared 0 bases from V and 7 bases from J, leaving 12 bases between. Germline V gene data show CDR1 as SGHNT and CDR2 as YYREEE (reference sequence). This CDR3 comprises 14 residues. CDR3 sequence: CASSLASQSNTQYF. For the CDR3, the DNA is TGTGCCAGCAGCTTGGCCAGCCAATCCAATACGCAGTATTTT.

This clone turned up a few times. The V call is TRBV4-2, the J call TRBJ2-1; 11 bases fit TRBD2. The CDR3 consists of 20 residues. The germline V gene encodes CDR1 LGHNA and CDR2 YNFKEQ. The trim removed 1 base at V and 6 bases at J, leaving 17 bases unmatched. The CDR3 loop reads CASSQVPSGRITPAGNEQFF. Written as DNA, the CDR3 is TGTGCCAGCAGCCAAGTGCCTAGCGGGAGGATTACTCCGGCGGGCAATGAGCAGTTCTTC.

The V gene is TRBV7-9, the J gene TRBJ2-7, with a possible D match to TRBD1 (5 bases). V lost 5 bases, J lost 1 base, and 9 bases lay in between. The CDR3 runs 13 residues. Germline-derived CDR1 and CDR2 are SEHNR and FQNEAQ (reference sequence). This chain's CDR3 is CASSPRQSYEQYF. The CDR3 coding sequence is TGTGCCAGCAGCCCCAGACAGTCCTACGAGCAGTACTTC.

In this sample, this clone turned up a few times. This rearrangement joins TRBV6-5 to TRBJ2-1; TRBD1 matches 7 bases. After removal of 6 bases from V and 10 bases from J, the junction contained 15 bases not matched to a gene. This CDR3 comprises 15 residues. Germline V lookup: CDR1 MNHEY, CDR2 SVGAGI. CDR3 nucleotides: TGTGCCAGCAGACCCGGGACAGCCCATAATAGCGAGCAGTTCTTC. Translating it yields CASRPGTAHNSEQFF.

CDR3 region: CASRPSLRQASYEQYF. The CDR3 DNA follows: TGTGCCAGCAGGCCGAGCCTCCGACAGGCGTCCTACGAGCAGTACTTC. The V and J genes are TRBV5-4 and TRBJ2-7; a weak D match, TRBD1 (6 bases). Germline lookup yields CDR1 SGHNT and CDR2 YYREEE (reference sequence). V was cut by 5 bases and J by 1 base, with 19 bases left in between. The CDR3 covers 16 residues.

V usage is TRBV19 and J usage is TRBJ1-3; D is unclear. The CDR3 consists of 15 residues. V was shortened by 5 bases and J by 0 bases, with 11 bases between the two germline ends. The germline V gene has CDR1 LNHDA and CDR2 SQIVND (reference sequence). CDR3 sequence reads: CASSLDRYSGNTIYF. CDR3 nucleotides: TGTGCCAGTAGTTTGGACCGATACTCTGGAAACACCATATATTTT.

This clone was detected once. This chain joins TRBV15 and TRBJ2-5, with D perhaps matching TRBD1 (5 bases). The CDR3 runs to 13 residues. Germline CDR1 reads LNHNV; CDR2 reads YYDKDF (reference sequence). V dropped 0 bases and J dropped 4 bases, with 6 bases sitting between them. The CDR3 DNA reads as TGTGCCACCAGCAGAGATCAGGGAGAGACCCAGTACTTC. Translation gives CATSRDQGETQYF.

The chain links TRBV25-1 to TRBJ2-7; D unclear. The CDR3 has 16 residues. Germline CDR1 and CDR2: MGHDK and SYGVNS. Trimming cost V 9 bases and J 2 bases, with 23 bases left between them. As DNA, the CDR3 is TGTGCCAGTCAAAGTGTGGGTCGGCTCGGAGCCTACGAGCAGTACTTC. It specifies CASQSVGRLGAYEQYF.

V usage is TRBV2 and J usage is TRBJ2-7; 7 bases map to TRBD2. Germline CDR1 is SNHLY and CDR2 is FYNNEI. The junction had 8 bases not matched to a gene; V was cut back by 6 bases and J by 3 bases. This CDR3 spans 14 amino acids. CDR3 in amino acids: CASRAGVGNYEQYF. DNA of the CDR3: TGTGCCAGCAGGGCGGGAGTAGGTAACTACGAGCAGTACTTC.

This sequence joins TRBV9 and TRBJ2-6; D is perhaps TRBD1 or TRBD2 (6 bases each). The length of the CDR3 is 16 residues. V lost 2 bases and J lost 2, with 11 bases in between. Germline V gene lookup returns CDR1 SGDLS and CDR2 YYNGEE. This CDR3 reads CASSVARGAGANVLTF. The CDR3 DNA reads as TGTGCCAGCAGCGTGGCGAGGGGGGCTGGGGCCAACGTCCTGACTTTC.

This clone was detected only a few times. The rearrangement links TRBV11-3 to TRBJ2-7; TRBD1 matches 8 bases. The germline V gene encodes CDR1 SGHNT and CDR2 YENEEA. The CDR3 totals 14 residues. V lost 5 bases to trimming and J lost 2 bases; unmatched junction nucleotides: 5. CDR3 DNA: TGTGCCAGCAGCCCCTGGGACAGGCCCTACGAGCAGTACTTC. This codes for CASSPWDRPYEQYF.

This rearrangement joins TRBV21-1 to TRBJ1-1. TRBV21-1 is assigned pseudogene status. This CDR3 comprises 15 residues. CDR3 loop: CASSKYKRLNTEAFF. CDR3 nucleotides: TGTGCCAGCAGCAAATATAAGCGCTTGAACACTGAAGCTTTCTTT.

The chain couples TRBV28 to TRBJ2-5, with 10 bases aligning to TRBD1. The V segment lost 6 bases and the J segment 5 bases; nucleotides outside the gene matches: 6. The CDR3 has 14 residues. CDR1 MDHEN and CDR2 SYDVKM come from the germline V gene. CDR3 nucleotide sequence: TGTGCCAGCAGGGGGACAGGGGAATCGGAGACCCAGTACTTC. Its protein is CASRGTGESETQYF. Full variable domain (rest looked up from reference TRBV28 and TRBJ2-5): DVKVTQSSRYLVKRTGEKVFLECVQDMDHENMFWYRQDPGLGLRLIYFSYDVKMKEKGDIPEGYSVSREKKERFSLILESASTNQTSMYLCASRGTGESETQYFGPGTRLLVL.

The J gene is TRBJ2-2, the V gene TRBV9; D remains ambiguous. Trimming cost V 1 base and J 7 bases, with 8 bases left between them. Germline CDR1 and CDR2: SGDLS and YYNGEE. CDR3 length: 13 amino acids. CDR3 DNA: TGTGCCAGCAGCGTATACTTGGACGGGGAGCTGTTTTTT. As protein: CASSVYLDGELFF.

The gene calls are TRBV4-1 and TRBJ2-1, with TRBD2 matching 14 bases. Trimming took 1 base from V and 10 from J; bases not matched to a gene: 6. CDR3 length: 16 amino acids. Looked up from germline, CDR1 is MGHRA and CDR2 is YSYEKL. CDR3 DNA sequence: TGCGCCAGCAGCCAAGCCGGGACTAGCGGGAGAGGGGAGCAGTTCTTC. Translation: CASSQAGTSGRGEQFF.

This chain links TRBV18 with TRBJ1-1; 9 bases line up with TRBD1. Trimming cost V 6 bases and J 2 bases; bases outside gene matches: 19. The CDR3 extends over 19 amino acids. Germline V gene sequence: CDR1 KGHSH, CDR2 LQKENI. The CDR3 loop reads CASSSLFGTGPEQNTEAFF. The CDR3 DNA reads as TGTGCCAGCTCCTCGTTATTCGGGACAGGGCCCGAACAAAACACTGAAGCTTTCTTT.